Here is one TCR beta chain with its context. As yet, its antigen is unknown. V lost 3 bases, J lost 0 bases, and 12 bases lay in between. CDR3 length: 15 residues. Germline V lookup: CDR1 SNHLY, CDR2 FYNNEI. The data were taken from a study of identical twins. Study observations and caveats: High-abundance cord blood beta clonotypes had fewer insertions; memory repertoires showed none. Without tracking the same donors, conclusions rested on cross-sectional statistical analysis. Excess sharing between twins was weaker in beta out-of-frame sequences.

Template switching supplied a universal primer site; unique molecular identifiers were carried on the cDNA. Via MiXCR, TCRdb re-called the 5' RACE reads, giving one row per CDR3 protein. Among approximately 300,000 distinct CDR3 sequences listed, roughly 9.7% were seen once. The same specimen was also included in a second study, on yellow fever vaccine responses in identical twins.

Sequencing used CD8+ T cells sorted from blood. The receptor was isolated from a woman in her late teens or twenties in good health. The chain has TRBV2 and TRBJ2-7, with D possibly called TRBD1 or TRBD2 (5 bases each). The CDR3 sequence is CASSDPAGTSYEQYF. CDR3 coding DNA: TGTGCCAGCAGTGATCCGGCAGGGACCTCCTACGAGCAGTACTTC.